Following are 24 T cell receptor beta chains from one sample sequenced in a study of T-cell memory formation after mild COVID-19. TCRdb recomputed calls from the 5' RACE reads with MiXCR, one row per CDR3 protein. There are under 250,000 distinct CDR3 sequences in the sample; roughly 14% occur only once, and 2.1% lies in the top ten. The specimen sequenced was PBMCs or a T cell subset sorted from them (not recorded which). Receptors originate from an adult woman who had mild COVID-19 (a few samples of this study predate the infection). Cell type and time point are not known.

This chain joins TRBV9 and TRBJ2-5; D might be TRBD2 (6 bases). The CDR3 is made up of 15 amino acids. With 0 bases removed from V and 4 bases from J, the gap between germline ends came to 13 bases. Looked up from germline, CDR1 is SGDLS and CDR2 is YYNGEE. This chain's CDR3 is CASSVGTLGGETQYF. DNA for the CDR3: TGTGCCAGCAGCGTAGGGACCCTCGGGGGAGAGACCCAGTACTTC.

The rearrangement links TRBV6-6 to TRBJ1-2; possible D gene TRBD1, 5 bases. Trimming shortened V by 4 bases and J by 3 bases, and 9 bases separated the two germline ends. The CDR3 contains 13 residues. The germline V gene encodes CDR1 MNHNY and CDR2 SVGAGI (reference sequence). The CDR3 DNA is TGTGCCAGCAGTTCACAGGAATACTATGGCTACACCTTC. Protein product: CASSSQEYYGYTF.

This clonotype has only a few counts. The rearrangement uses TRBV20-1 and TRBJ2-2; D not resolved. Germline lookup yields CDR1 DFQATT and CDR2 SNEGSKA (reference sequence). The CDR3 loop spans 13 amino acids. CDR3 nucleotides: TGCAGCCCCGAAAGGGAAAACACCGGGGAGCTGTTTTTT. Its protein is CSPERENTGELFF.

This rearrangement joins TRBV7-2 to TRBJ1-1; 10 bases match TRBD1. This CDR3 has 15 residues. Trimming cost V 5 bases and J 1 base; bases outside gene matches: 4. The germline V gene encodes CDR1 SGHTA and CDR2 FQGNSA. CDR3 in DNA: TGTGCCAGCAGCCGTCGGACAGGGGGGAACACTGAAGCTTTCTTT. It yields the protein CASSRRTGGNTEAFF.

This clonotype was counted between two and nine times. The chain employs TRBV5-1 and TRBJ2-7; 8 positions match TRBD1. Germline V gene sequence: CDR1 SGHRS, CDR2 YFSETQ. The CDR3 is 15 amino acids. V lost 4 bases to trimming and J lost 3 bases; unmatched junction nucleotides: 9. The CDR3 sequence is CASSQDRDYIYEQYF. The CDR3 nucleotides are TGCGCCAGCAGCCAGGACAGGGATTACATCTACGAGCAGTACTTC.

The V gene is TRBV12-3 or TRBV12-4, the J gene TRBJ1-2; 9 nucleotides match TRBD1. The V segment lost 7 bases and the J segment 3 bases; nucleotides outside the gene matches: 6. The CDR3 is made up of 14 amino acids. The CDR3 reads CASTGGQGDYGYTF. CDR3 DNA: TGTGCCAGCACCGGGGGACAGGGTGACTATGGCTACACCTTC.

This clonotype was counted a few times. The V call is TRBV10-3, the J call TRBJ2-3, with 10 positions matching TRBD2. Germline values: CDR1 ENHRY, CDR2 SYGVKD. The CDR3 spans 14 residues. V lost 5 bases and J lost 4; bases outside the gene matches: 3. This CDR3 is CAISIAGGADTQYF. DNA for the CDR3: TGTGCCATCAGTATAGCGGGGGGCGCAGATACGCAGTATTTT.

CDR3 bases: TGTGCCAGCAGTTTCAGGCAGAACACAGATACGCAGTATTTT. Its protein product is CASSFRQNTDTQYF. The V call is TRBV12-3 or TRBV12-4, the J call TRBJ2-3; D remains unclear. Trimming cost V 3 bases and J 2 bases, with 9 bases left between them. This CDR3 region has 14 residues.

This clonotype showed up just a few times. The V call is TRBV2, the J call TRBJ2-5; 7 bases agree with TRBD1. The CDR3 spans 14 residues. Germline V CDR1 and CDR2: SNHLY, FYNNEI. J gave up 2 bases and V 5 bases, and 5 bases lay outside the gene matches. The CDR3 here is CASSPDRAQETQYF. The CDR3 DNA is TGTGCCAGCAGTCCTGACAGGGCTCAAGAGACCCAGTACTTC. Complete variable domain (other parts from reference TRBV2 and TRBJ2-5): EPEVTQTPSHQVTQMGQEVILRCVPISNHLYFYWYRQILGQKVEFLVSFYNNEISEKSEIFDDQFSVERPDGSNFTLKIRSTKLEDSAMYFCASSPDRAQETQYFGPGTRLLVL.

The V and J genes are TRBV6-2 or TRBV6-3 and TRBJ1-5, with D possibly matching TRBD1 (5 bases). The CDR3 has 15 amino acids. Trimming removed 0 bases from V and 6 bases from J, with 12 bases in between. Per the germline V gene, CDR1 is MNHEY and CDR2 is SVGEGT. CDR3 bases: TGTGCCAGCAGTTACTCGGGTTGGGGCCGTCAGCCCCAGCATTTT. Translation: CASSYSGWGRQPQHF.

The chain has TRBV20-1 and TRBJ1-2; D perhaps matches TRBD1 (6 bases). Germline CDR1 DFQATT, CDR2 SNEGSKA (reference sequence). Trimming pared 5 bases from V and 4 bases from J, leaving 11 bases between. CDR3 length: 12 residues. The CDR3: CSALQGSYGYTF. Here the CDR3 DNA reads TGCAGTGCTCTTCAGGGGAGCTATGGCTACACCTTC.

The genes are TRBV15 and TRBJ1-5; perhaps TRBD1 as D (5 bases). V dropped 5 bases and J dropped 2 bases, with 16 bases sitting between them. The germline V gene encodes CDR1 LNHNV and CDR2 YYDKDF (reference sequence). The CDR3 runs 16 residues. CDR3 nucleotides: TGTGCCACCAGCTGGGGACGCCATGGGGGCAATCAGCCCCAGCATTTT. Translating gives CATSWGRHGGNQPQHF.

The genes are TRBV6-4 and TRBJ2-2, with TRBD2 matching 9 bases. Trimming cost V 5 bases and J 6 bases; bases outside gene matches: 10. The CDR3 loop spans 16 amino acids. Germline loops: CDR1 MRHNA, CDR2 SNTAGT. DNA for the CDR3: TGTGCCAGCAGTCCGGAAGGACTAGCGAGGTCCGGGGAGCTGTTTTTT. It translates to CASSPEGLARSGELFF.

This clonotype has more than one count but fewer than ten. CDR3 residues: CASSYARGGQPQHF. CDR3 DNA sequence: TGTGCCAGCAGTTACGCGCGGGGCGGGCAGCCCCAGCATTTT. The chain joins TRBV6-6 to TRBJ1-5; a possible D gene is TRBD1 (5 bases). Germline CDR1 reads MNHNY; CDR2 reads SVGAGI (reference sequence). CDR3 size: 14 residues. V was pared by 2 bases and J by 7 bases, with 12 bases between.

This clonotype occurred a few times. The CDR3 sequence: CASSRIDIFPGQGMRGYTF. The CDR3 DNA follows: TGTGCCAGCTCACGAATCGATATATTTCCGGGACAGGGGATGCGGGGCTACACCTTC. The J gene is TRBJ1-2, the V gene TRBV18; 10 bases are shared with TRBD1. The CDR3 length is 19 residues. The V and J ends lost 4 bases and 8 bases, in that order; junction bases with no gene match: 22. Germline assignment: CDR1 KGHSH and CDR2 LQKENI.

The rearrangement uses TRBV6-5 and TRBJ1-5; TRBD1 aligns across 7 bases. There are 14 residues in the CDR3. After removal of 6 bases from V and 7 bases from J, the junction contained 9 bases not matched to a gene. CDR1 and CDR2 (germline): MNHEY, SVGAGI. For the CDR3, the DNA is TGTGCCAGCAGCCGGACAGGAGAGGACCAGCCCCAGCATTTT. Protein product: CASSRTGEDQPQHF.

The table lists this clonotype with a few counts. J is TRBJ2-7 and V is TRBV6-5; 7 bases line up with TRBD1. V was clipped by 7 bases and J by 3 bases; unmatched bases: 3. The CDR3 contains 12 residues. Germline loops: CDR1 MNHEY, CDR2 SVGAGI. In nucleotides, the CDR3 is TGTGCCAGCAAGACAGGGTACTACGAGCAGTACTTC. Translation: CASKTGYYEQYF.

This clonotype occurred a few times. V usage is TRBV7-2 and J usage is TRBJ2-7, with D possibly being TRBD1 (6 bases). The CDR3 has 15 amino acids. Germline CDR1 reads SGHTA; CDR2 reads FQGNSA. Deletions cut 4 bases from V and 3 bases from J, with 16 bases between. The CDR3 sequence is CASSSRGGRNYEQYF. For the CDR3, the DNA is TGTGCCAGCAGCTCCAGGGGTGGCAGGAACTACGAGCAGTACTTC.

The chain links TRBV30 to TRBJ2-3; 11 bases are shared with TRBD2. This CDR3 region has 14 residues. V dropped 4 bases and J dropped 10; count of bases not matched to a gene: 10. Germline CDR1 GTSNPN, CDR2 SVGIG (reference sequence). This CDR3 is CAWKGLADSFAQYF. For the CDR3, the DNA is TGTGCCTGGAAGGGACTAGCGGACTCCTTTGCGCAGTATTTT.

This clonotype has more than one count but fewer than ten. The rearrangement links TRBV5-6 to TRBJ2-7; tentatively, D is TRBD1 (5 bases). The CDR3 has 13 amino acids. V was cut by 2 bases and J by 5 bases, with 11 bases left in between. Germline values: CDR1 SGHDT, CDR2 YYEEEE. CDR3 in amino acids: CASSFGRVDEQYF. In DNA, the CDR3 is TGTGCCAGCAGCTTTGGCAGGGTCGACGAGCAGTACTTC. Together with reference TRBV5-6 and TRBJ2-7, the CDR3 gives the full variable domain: DAGVTQSPTHLIKTRGQQVTLRCSPKSGHDTVSWYQQALGQGPQFIFQYYEEEERQRGNFPDRFSGHQFPNYSSELNVNALLLGDSALYLCASSFGRVDEQYFGPGTRLTVT.

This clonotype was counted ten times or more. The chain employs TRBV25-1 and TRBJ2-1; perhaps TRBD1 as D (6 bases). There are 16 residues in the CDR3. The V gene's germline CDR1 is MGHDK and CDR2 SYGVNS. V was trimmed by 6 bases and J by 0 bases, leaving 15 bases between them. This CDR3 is CASSTGMGSSYNEQFF. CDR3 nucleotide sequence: TGTGCCAGCAGCACAGGGATGGGGAGCTCCTACAATGAGCAGTTCTTC.

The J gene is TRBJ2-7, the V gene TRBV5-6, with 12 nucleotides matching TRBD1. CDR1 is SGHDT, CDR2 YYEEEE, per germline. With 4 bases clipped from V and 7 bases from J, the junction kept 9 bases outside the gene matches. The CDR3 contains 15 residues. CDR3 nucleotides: TGTGCCAGCAGCCGTTGGGACAGGGGGCTTTGGGAGCAGTACTTC. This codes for CASSRWDRGLWEQYF. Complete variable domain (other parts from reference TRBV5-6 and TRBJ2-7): DAGVTQSPTHLIKTRGQQVTLRCSPKSGHDTVSWYQQALGQGPQFIFQYYEEEERQRGNFPDRFSGHQFPNYSSELNVNALLLGDSALYLCASSRWDRGLWEQYFGPGTRLTVT.

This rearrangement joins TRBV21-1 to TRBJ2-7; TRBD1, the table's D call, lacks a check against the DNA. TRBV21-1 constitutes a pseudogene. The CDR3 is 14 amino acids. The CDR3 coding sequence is TGTGCCAGCAGCTATCCTGTTGGCCGGGAGGAGCAGTACTTC. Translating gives CASSYPVGREEQYF.

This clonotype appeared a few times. The DNA of the CDR3 is TGTGCTAGTGGTTTGGTTGTAGGAGGGGGAATGAACACTGAAGCTTTCTTT. Amino acids: CASGLVVGGGMNTEAFF. The chain combines TRBV12-5 with TRBJ1-1, with a possible D match to TRBD1 (6 bases). The CDR3 runs 17 residues. Trimming cost V 0 bases and J 0 bases, with 14 bases left between them. Looked up from germline, CDR1 is LGHNT and CDR2 is FRNRAP.